The 26 T cell receptor beta chains below were found in one sample sequenced in a study of siplizumab effects on memory and regulatory T cells. Sequencing used immunoSEQ multiplex PCR; TCRdb keeps in-frame clones, though not all of them. The data show over 80,000 clones, 90% to 95% seen once. Sequences were obtained from non-Treg CD4+ T cells sorted from blood. These TCRs come from a human donor in good health.

V gene TRBV5-1 combines with J gene TRBJ2-1; D is unresolved. The CDR3 sequence is 13 residues long. The V gene's germline CDR1 is SGHRS and CDR2 YFSETQ. V lost 3 bases and J 12 bases, leaving 16 bases between the germline ends. The CDR3 spells CASSWGGSDGQFF. The CDR3, as DNA: TGCGCCAGCAGCTGGGGTGGCTCGGACGGGCAGTTCTTC.

This rearrangement joins TRBV2 to TRBJ2-1; TRBD1 matches 9 bases. CDR1 is SNHLY, CDR2 FYNNEI, per germline. The ends lost 6 bases at V and 1 base at J; junction bases unmatched: 4. The CDR3 covers 15 residues. DNA for the CDR3: TGTGCCAGCAGGACGGACAGGGGATCCTACAATGAGCAGTTCTTC. It yields the protein CASRTDRGSYNEQFF. The full variable domain, completed using reference TRBV2 and TRBJ2-1, is EPEVTQTPSHQVTQMGQEVILRCVPISNHLYFYWYRQILGQKVEFLVSFYNNEISEKSEIFDDQFSVERPDGSNFTLKIRSTKLEDSAMYFCASRTDRGSYNEQFFGPGTRLTVL.

Regarding this clone: Other DNA sequences within the sample encode an identical CDR3. The gene calls are TRBV5-1 and TRBJ2-5; D gene unclear. Trimming removed 1 base from V and 5 bases from J, with 3 bases in between. Germline CDR1 and CDR2: SGHRS and YFSETQ. The CDR3 contains 11 residues. CDR3 sequence: CASSLQETQYF. The CDR3 nucleotides are TGCGCCAGCAGCTTGCAGGAGACCCAGTACTTC.

The gene calls are TRBV9 and TRBJ2-4; 11 bases fit TRBD2. The CDR3 has 18 amino acids. Germline-derived CDR1 and CDR2 are SGDLS and YYNGEE. Trimming cost V 3 bases and J 1 base; bases outside gene matches: 9. CDR3 coding DNA: TGTGCCAGCAGCGACCCGACTAGCGGGGACCACGCCAAAAACATTCAGTACTTC. Translating it yields CASSDPTSGDHAKNIQYF.

V is TRBV6-1 and J is TRBJ2-1, with 7 bases fitting TRBD2. V gave up 2 bases and J gave up 8 bases; unmatched junction bases: 9. Per germline, CDR1 MNHNS and CDR2 SASEGT. The CDR3 spans 15 residues. CDR3 nucleotide sequence: TGTGCCAGCAGTGAAAGGGTGGGAGGGCCGGATGAGCAGTTCTTC. This encodes CASSERVGGPDEQFF.

This clone has only one observation. The V call is TRBV28, the J call TRBJ1-2; possibly TRBD1 for D (5 bases). Germline lookup yields CDR1 MDHEN and CDR2 SYDVKM. This CDR3 spans 13 amino acids. V lost 5 bases and J 5 bases, leaving 12 bases between the germline ends. The CDR3 sequence: CASSQRGWYGYTF. The DNA for the CDR3 is TGTGCCAGCAGTCAAAGGGGATGGTATGGCTACACCTTC.

The chain joins TRBV29-1 to TRBJ1-1; a possible D gene is TRBD1 (6 bases). Trimming cost V 3 bases and J 2 bases, with 10 bases left between them. Germline lookup yields CDR1 SQVTM and CDR2 ANQGSEA. CDR3 size: 13 residues. The chain's CDR3 is CSVERGRNTEAFF. The CDR3, as DNA: TGCAGCGTTGAGAGGGGGAGAAACACTGAAGCTTTCTTT.

The rearrangement uses TRBV5-5 and TRBJ1-1; D is unclear. Looked up from germline, CDR1 is SGHKS and CDR2 is YYEKEE (reference sequence). CDR3 length: 13 residues. V lost 4 bases and J 2 bases, leaving 9 bases between the germline ends. CDR3 in DNA: TGTGCCAGCAGCGCTTTGTTTAACACTGAAGCTTTCTTT. It translates to CASSALFNTEAFF. Together with reference TRBV5-5 and TRBJ1-1, the CDR3 gives the full variable domain: DAGVTQSPTHLIKTRGQQVTLRCSPISGHKSVSWYQQVLGQGPQFIFQYYEKEERGRGNFPDRFSARQFPNYSSELNVNALLLGDSALYLCASSALFNTEAFFGQGTRLTVV.

In its sample, this clone was seen once. The chain has TRBV7-9 and TRBJ2-1; TRBD2 is a possible D gene (5 bases). Trimming took 3 bases from V and 9 from J, leaving 15 bases between them. Per the germline V gene, CDR1 is SEHNR and CDR2 is FQNEAQ (reference sequence). The CDR3 runs to 14 residues. CDR3 DNA: TGTGCCAGCAGCTTGACAACTAGTCTCGGTGAGCAGTTCTTC. It translates to CASSLTTSLGEQFF.

This clone was picked up one time. Compared with germline, one end of the junction differs, possibly owing to a read error. The gene calls are TRBV28 and TRBJ2-7; TRBD1 aligns across 9 bases. CDR1 and CDR2 from the germline V gene are MDHEN and SYDVKM. The CDR3 runs 15 residues. The CDR3 spells CASRAPGQGSHEQYF. Here the CDR3 DNA reads TGTGCCAGCAGGGCGCCGGGACAGGGCTCCCACGAGCAGTACTTC. Complete variable domain (other parts from reference TRBV28 and TRBJ2-7): DVKVTQSSRYLVKRTGEKVFLECVQDMDHENMFWYRQDPGLGLRLIYFSYDVKMKEKGDIPEGYSVSREKKERFSLILESASTNQTSMYLCASRAPGQGSHEQYFGPGTRLTVT.

The chain employs TRBV18 and TRBJ1-4; the D gene is possibly TRBD1 (6 bases). V was pared by 1 base and J by 12 bases, with 21 bases between. Germline V lookup: CDR1 KGHSH, CDR2 LQKENI. This CDR3 has 16 residues. CDR3 nucleotide sequence: TGTGCCAGCTCACCACGGTCGGGGGGCTTAAGACGGGAACTGTTTTTT. This translates into CASSPRSGGLRRELFF.

This chain links TRBV28 with TRBJ2-1, with TRBD2 identical over 8 bases. The V segment lost 6 bases and the J segment 7 bases; nucleotides outside the gene matches: 5. The germline V gene has CDR1 MDHEN and CDR2 SYDVKM. CDR3 length equals 13 residues. In DNA form, the CDR3 reads TGTGCCAGCAGGATCTCGGGGGGGAATGAGCAGTTCTTC. Its translation is CASRISGGNEQFF.

The chain's CDR3 is CASSYSQTGVYEQYF. The CDR3 nucleotides are TGTGCCAGCAGTTACTCACAGACAGGGGTCTACGAGCAGTACTTC. This chain uses TRBV6-5 with TRBJ2-7, with 8 bases identical to TRBD1. After removal of 0 bases from V and 3 bases from J, the junction contained 4 bases not matched to a gene. Germline V lookup: CDR1 MNHEY, CDR2 SVGAGI. The CDR3 spans 15 residues.

The chain has TRBV14 and TRBJ2-5; a possible D gene is TRBD2 (5 bases). The ends were cut back, 4 bases at V and 4 bases at J, with 19 bases in the middle. Germline assignment: CDR1 SGHDN and CDR2 FVKESK. The length of the CDR3 is 16 residues. CDR3 nucleotides: TGTGCCAGCAGCCCACAATACCTAGCATCTAGAGAGACCCAGTACTTC. This translates into CASSPQYLASRETQYF.

The V gene is TRBV11-2, the J gene TRBJ1-3; D not resolved. Trimming took 3 bases from V and 1 from J, leaving 7 bases between them. Germline-derived CDR1 and CDR2 are SGHAT and FQNNGV. The CDR3 extends over 14 amino acids. CDR3 DNA: TGTGCCAGCAGCTTCTATGGGTCTGGAAACACCATATATTTT. This encodes CASSFYGSGNTIYF.

The chain carries TRBV29-1 and TRBJ1-2; D is perhaps TRBD1 (5 bases). Trimming pared 2 bases from V and 4 bases from J, leaving 8 bases between. Germline V lookup: CDR1 SQVTM, CDR2 ANQGSEA. This CDR3 is built from 12 residues. In DNA form, the CDR3 reads TGCAGCGTTGAATCAGGGCCCTATGGCTACACCTTC. Translating it yields CSVESGPYGYTF. The entire variable domain, with the rest obtained from reference TRBV29-1 and TRBJ1-2, is as follows: SAVISQKPSRDICQRGTSLTIQCQVDSQVTMMFWYRQQPGQSLTLIATANQGSEATYESGFVIDKFPISRPNLTFSTLTVSNMSPEDSSIYLCSVESGPYGYTFGSGTRLTVV.

V and J are TRBV19 and TRBJ1-3; D call uncertain. This CDR3 region has 15 residues. Germline CDR1 is LNHDA and CDR2 is SQIVND (reference sequence). Between the trimmed V and J ends, which lost 2 bases and 0 bases, there was a span of 8 bases. As DNA, the CDR3 is TGTGCCAGTAGTATAAACGGTCCCTCTGGAAACACCATATATTTT. Residues: CASSINGPSGNTIYF.

The chain recombines TRBV5-4 with TRBJ2-5; possibly TRBD1 or TRBD2 for D (5 bases each). Trimming stripped 0 bases from V and 6 bases from J, with 15 bases between. The CDR3 contains 15 residues. Per germline, CDR1 SGHNT and CDR2 YYREEE (reference sequence). CDR3: CASSLAGTLGKTQYF. DNA of the CDR3: TGTGCCAGCAGCTTGGCCGGGACCCTAGGGAAGACCCAGTACTTC.

J is TRBJ1-1 and V is TRBV27; 7 bases align to TRBD1. The CDR3 consists of 13 residues. V shed 6 bases, J shed 6 bases, and the junction held 7 bases outside the gene matches. The V gene's germline CDR1 is MNHEY and CDR2 SMNVEV (reference sequence). The CDR3 loop reads CASSRTGWAEAFF. The DNA for the CDR3 is TGTGCCAGCAGCCGGACAGGTTGGGCTGAAGCTTTCTTT.

The chain has TRBV25-1 and TRBJ2-5; tentative D call: TRBD1 (5 bases). Germline V gene sequence: CDR1 MGHDK, CDR2 SYGVNS. CDR3 length: 17 residues. V lost 1 base to trimming and J lost 0 bases, with 15 bases between them. CDR3 nucleotide sequence: TGTGCCAGCAGTGAATTGTATAGGGGATCTTACCAAGAGACCCAGTACTTC. It translates to CASSELYRGSYQETQYF.

J is TRBJ1-1 and V is TRBV9; no firm D call. With 4 bases removed from V and 5 bases from J, the gap between germline ends came to 15 bases. The length of the CDR3 is 14 residues. Germline V gene sequence: CDR1 SGDLS, CDR2 YYNGEE. The CDR3 region has the DNA TGTGCCAGCAGCCCCAGACCTCAGCGGACTGAAGCTTTCTTT. It yields the protein CASSPRPQRTEAFF.

This clone was seen only once. The chain carries TRBV18 and TRBJ2-5; TRBD1 might be the D (6 bases). Germline V lookup: CDR1 KGHSH, CDR2 LQKENI. With 1 base removed from V and 5 bases from J, the gap between germline ends came to 8 bases. The CDR3 has 13 residues. For the CDR3, the DNA is TGTGCCAGCTCACCACGACAGGCGGAGACCCAGTACTTC. Translation gives CASSPRQAETQYF.

J is TRBJ1-2 and V is TRBV28, with no clear D. The CDR3 is 12 amino acids. The germline V and J ends were trimmed by 3 bases and 7 bases, with 9 bases remaining between them. Looked up from germline, CDR1 is MDHEN and CDR2 is SYDVKM. The CDR3 protein is CASSLKVSGYTF. CDR3 nucleotides: TGTGCCAGCAGTTTGAAGGTTTCTGGCTACACCTTC.

The genes are TRBV2 and TRBJ2-2, with TRBD2 identical over 8 bases. The V gene's germline CDR1 is SNHLY and CDR2 FYNNEI. J gave up 3 bases and V 6 bases, and 6 bases lay outside the gene matches. The CDR3 consists of 15 residues. The chain's CDR3 is CASRRLATYTGELFF. In DNA form, the CDR3 reads TGTGCCAGCAGGCGACTAGCGACTTACACCGGGGAGCTGTTTTTT. Together with reference TRBV2 and TRBJ2-2, the CDR3 gives the full variable domain: EPEVTQTPSHQVTQMGQEVILRCVPISNHLYFYWYRQILGQKVEFLVSFYNNEISEKSEIFDDQFSVERPDGSNFTLKIRSTKLEDSAMYFCASRRLATYTGELFFGEGSRLTVL.

This chain joins TRBV18 and TRBJ2-5, with 8 positions matching TRBD2. The CDR3 runs to 16 residues. Germline CDR1 and CDR2: KGHSH and LQKENI. With V trimmed by 3 bases and J by 5 bases, 11 bases remained unmatched. The CDR3 DNA reads as TGTGCCAGCTCACCTCCAAACGGGAGGGCCCGTGAGACCCAGTACTTC. Protein sequence: CASSPPNGRARETQYF.

J is TRBJ2-1 and V is TRBV4-1; tentatively, D is TRBD2 (6 bases). Germline CDR1 and CDR2: MGHRA and YSYEKL. The V end lost 5 bases, the J end lost 11 bases, and 13 bases lay between the germline ends. The CDR3 runs 12 residues. CDR3 DNA sequence: TGCGCCAGCAGCACACTCGGAGGGAAGCAGTTCTTC. It encodes CASSTLGGKQFF.